The 14 T cell receptor beta chains listed next were all sequenced from one sample in a study of control samples from healthy donors and cancer patients. Repertoires were generated with immunoSEQ multiplex PCR, while TCRdb's copy carries only in-frame clones and drops some. The sample has about 160,000 clones, 90% to 95% seen once. Material: blood. All receptors come from a woman aged 30 to 39 in good health.

The V gene is TRBV3-1 (or the pseudogene TRBV3-2), the J gene TRBJ1-1; D is ambiguous. The CDR3 has 16 residues. Trimming took off 3 bases at V and 4 bases at J, with 18 bases between the two ends. Germline assignment: CDR1 LGHDT and CDR2 YNNKEL (reference sequence). CDR3 loop: CASSHGAASRFTEAFF. CDR3 bases: TGTGCCAGCAGCCATGGCGCTGCCAGTCGGTTCACTGAAGCTTTCTTT.

This chain joins TRBV30 and TRBJ1-2, with D possibly matching TRBD1 (5 bases). Germline V CDR1 and CDR2: GTSNPN, SVGIG (reference sequence). CDR3 length: 13 residues. The V gene lost 7 bases and the J gene lost 8 bases, with 20 bases spanning the gap. The CDR3 DNA sequence: TGTGCCTTTTCCCTACTTGGGGACGGAGGCTACACCTTC. Translated: CAFSLLGDGGYTF. The full variable domain, rest sourced from reference TRBV30 and TRBJ1-2, is SQTIHQWPATLVQPVGSPLSLECTVEGTSNPNLYWYRQAAGRGLQLLFYSVGIGQISSEVPQNLSASRPQDRQFILSSKKLLLSDSGFYLCAFSLLGDGGYTFGSGTRLTVV.

V and J are TRBV25-1 and TRBJ2-3, with D perhaps matching TRBD1 (6 bases). V was cut by 8 bases and J by 1 base, with 19 bases left in between. Looked up from germline, CDR1 is MGHDK and CDR2 is SYGVNS. This CDR3 comprises 16 residues. CDR3 in DNA: TGTGCCAGCGCCCCAGGTTCTGGGGGCCGCACAGATACGCAGTATTTT. Amino acids: CASAPGSGGRTDTQYF.

This clone was detected only once. The chain is built from TRBV29-1 and TRBJ2-5; D gene ambiguous. The germline gives CDR1 SQVTM, CDR2 ANQGSEA. Trimming shortened V by 0 bases and J by 0 bases, and 14 bases separated the two germline ends. CDR3 size: 16 residues. The CDR3 spells CSVEDRGGEYQETQYF. The CDR3 DNA sequence: TGCAGCGTTGAAGATCGCGGCGGAGAGTACCAAGAGACCCAGTACTTC. Using reference TRBV29-1 and TRBJ2-5 for the parts outside the CDR3, the full variable domain is SAVISQKPSRDICQRGTSLTIQCQVDSQVTMMFWYRQQPGQSLTLIATANQGSEATYESGFVIDKFPISRPNLTFSTLTVSNMSPEDSSIYLCSVEDRGGEYQETQYFGPGTRLLVL.

This chain joins TRBV24-1 and TRBJ2-3; possibly TRBD2 for D (7 bases). The CDR3 totals 17 residues. Trimming stripped 3 bases from V and 0 bases from J, with 15 bases between. CDR1 KGHDR and CDR2 SFDVKD come from the germline V gene. Here the CDR3 DNA reads TGTGCCACCAGTGATCCGGCGGGGGCAGCAAGCACAGATACGCAGTATTTT. Residues: CATSDPAGAASTDTQYF.

The chain couples TRBV9 to TRBJ2-7; a possible D gene is TRBD2 (7 bases). The CDR3 runs 17 residues. Germline CDR1 is SGDLS and CDR2 is YYNGEE. The V end was cut by 4 bases, the J end by 3 bases, with 23 bases between. In nucleotides, the CDR3 is TGTGCCAGCAGCCCCCCCGGGGGGCCTGGACCCCTCTACGAGCAGTACTTC. Encoded protein: CASSPPGGPGPLYEQYF.

This clone was seen once. The chain carries TRBV6-5 and TRBJ2-7; 12 bases fit TRBD2. J gave up 8 bases and V 2 bases, and 4 bases lay outside the gene matches. From germline, CDR1 is MNHEY and CDR2 SVGAGI. The CDR3 runs to 14 residues. As DNA, the CDR3 is TGTGCCAGCAGTTACGGACTAGCGGGGTTCAAGCAGTACTTC. Amino acid sequence: CASSYGLAGFKQYF.

This clone was counted once. The genes are TRBV21-1 and TRBJ2-1; TRBD2 is taken as the D call from the table, unchecked against the DNA. TRBV21-1 is flagged as a pseudogene. This CDR3 spans 16 amino acids. The CDR3 DNA follows: TGTGCCAGCAGCAAAGGCAGCGGGAGTTCCTACAATGAGCAGTTCTTC. Its protein is CASSKGSGSSYNEQFF.

This clone was seen a few times. Within the sample, other DNA sequences also encode this same CDR3. The V call is TRBV18, the J call TRBJ2-3; weak D call: TRBD1 (6 bases). The CDR3 runs to 15 residues. V was cut by 6 bases and J by 3 bases, with 16 bases left in between. Germline V gene sequence: CDR1 KGHSH, CDR2 LQKENI. CDR3 DNA sequence: TGTGCCAGCTCCCCCCCACAGGGACGGACAGATACGCAGTATTTT. This encodes CASSPPQGRTDTQYF.

V is TRBV28 and J is TRBJ1-5; D ambiguous. V lost 3 bases and J lost 2, with 14 bases in between. The germline V gene encodes CDR1 MDHEN and CDR2 SYDVKM. The CDR3 runs 16 residues. The CDR3 bases are TGTGCCAGCAGTTTTGTATCGGGAGGAGGCAATCAGCCCCAGCATTTT. Amino acid sequence: CASSFVSGGGNQPQHF.

This chain links TRBV20-1 with TRBJ2-1; D gene ambiguous. CDR3 size: 11 residues. Per germline, CDR1 DFQATT and CDR2 SNEGSKA (reference sequence). V lost 0 bases and J 15 bases, leaving 12 bases between the germline ends. The CDR3 DNA reads TGCAGTGCTAGAGAGTCAGGAGATTTGTTCTTC. It is translated as CSARESGDLFF.

The chain couples TRBV6-6 to TRBJ2-3; 10 positions agree with TRBD2. The V and J ends lost 6 bases and 2 bases, in that order; junction bases with no gene match: 11. CDR1 MNHNY and CDR2 SVGAGI come from the germline V gene (reference sequence). The CDR3 covers 17 residues. CDR3 in DNA: TGTGCCAGCAGCCGAAGCGGGAGGGCCTCTTCCACAGATACGCAGTATTTT. Protein product: CASSRSGRASSTDTQYF.

CDR3 DNA sequence: TGTGCCAGTAGTGGCGGAGGGACGGGACAAGAGACCCAGTACTTC. It yields the protein CASSGGGTGQETQYF. The chain recombines TRBV19 with TRBJ2-5; TRBD2 is a possible D gene (6 bases). Germline values: CDR1 LNHDA, CDR2 SQIVND (reference sequence). V was cut by 5 bases and J by 2 bases, with 15 bases left in between. There are 15 residues in the CDR3.

This rearrangement joins TRBV28 to TRBJ1-5; no clear D gene. V lost 4 bases and J 0 bases, leaving 10 bases between the germline ends. The CDR3 extends over 15 amino acids. The germline gives CDR1 MDHEN, CDR2 SYDVKM. The chain's CDR3 is CASSYGYNSNQPQHF. DNA of the CDR3: TGTGCCAGCAGTTACGGGTACAATAGCAATCAGCCCCAGCATTTT.